The 25 T cell receptor beta chains reported below all come from one sample, sequenced in a study of shared clonotypes between healthy human individuals. The protocol was immunoSEQ multiplex PCR, while the TCRdb copy is restricted to in-frame clones and leaves out a portion. The sample consists of 950,000 to 1,100,000 clones, 65% to 75% of them appearing once. The sample taken for sequencing was memory CD4+ T cells sorted from blood. Subset given: CD45RA-negative fraction. The receptors come from a man aged 18 to 30 in good health.

A word on this clone: One junction end disagrees with the germline gene, perhaps due to a read error. This chain connects TRBV7-7 to TRBJ2-2; D assignment may be TRBD1 or TRBD2 (5 bases each). CDR3 length: 14 residues. From germline, CDR1 is SSHAT and CDR2 FNYEAQ (reference sequence). The CDR3 loop is CASSLAEGTGELFF. CDR3 DNA sequence: TGTGCTAGCAGCTTAGCTGAGGGGACCGGGGAGCTGTTTTTT.

Turning to this clone: Within the sample, other DNA sequences also encode this same CDR3. The gene calls are TRBV19 and TRBJ2-7; 8 bases fit TRBD1. Germline assignment: CDR1 LNHDA and CDR2 SQIVND (reference sequence). Unmatched junction bases numbered 5, after V lost 4 bases and J lost 3 bases. The CDR3 length is 14 residues. CDR3: CASSRDRSSYEQYF. The CDR3, as DNA: TGTGCCAGTAGTAGGGACAGGTCGAGCTACGAGCAGTACTTC. Using reference TRBV19 and TRBJ2-7 for the parts outside the CDR3, the full variable domain is DGGITQSPKYLFRKEGQNVTLSCEQNLNHDAMYWYRQDPGQGLRLIYYSQIVNDFQKGDIAEGYSVSREKKESFPLTVTSAQKNPTAFYLCASSRDRSSYEQYFGPGTRLTVT.

The chain combines TRBV4-1 with TRBJ2-3; D may be TRBD2 (6 bases). The V gene's germline CDR1 is MGHRA and CDR2 YSYEKL. This CDR3 spans 16 amino acids. V was cut by 5 bases and J by 3 bases, with 18 bases left in between. Written as DNA, the CDR3 is TGCGCCAGCAGCTCACCCGGGGGTTTTTGGACAGATACGCAGTATTTT. It codes for CASSSPGGFWTDTQYF.

The rearrangement links TRBV6-6 to TRBJ1-5; TRBD1 might be the D (5 bases). From germline, CDR1 is MNHNY and CDR2 SVGAGI (reference sequence). V was trimmed by 8 bases and J by 0 bases, leaving 14 bases between them. This CDR3 is built from 15 residues. In DNA, the CDR3 is TGTGCCAGCTGCGGGGGATCCCTTAGCAATCAGCCCCAGCATTTT. Protein product: CASCGGSLSNQPQHF.

The chain couples TRBV19 to TRBJ2-7; TRBD2 might be the D (5 bases). Germline assignment: CDR1 LNHDA and CDR2 SQIVND (reference sequence). V lost 5 bases to trimming and J lost 2 bases, with 13 bases between them. The CDR3 length is 14 residues. In DNA, the CDR3 is TGTGCCAGTAGTGACTGGGAGAAGCCCTACGAGCAGTACTTC. Its protein product is CASSDWEKPYEQYF.

The chain couples TRBV7-2 to TRBJ1-4; unclear D gene. The germline V and J ends were trimmed by 5 bases and 11 bases, with 18 bases remaining between them. The CDR3 is 14 amino acids. Germline V gives CDR1 SGHTA, CDR2 FQGNSA. As DNA, the CDR3 is TGTGCCAGCAGCCAAGACGGGGATGGTGCGAAACTGTTTTTT. It translates to CASSQDGDGAKLFF.

The rearrangement uses TRBV5-1 and TRBJ2-1; tentative D call: TRBD2 (6 bases). The CDR3 is 15 amino acids. Per the germline V gene, CDR1 is SGHRS and CDR2 is YFSETQ. The germline V and J ends were trimmed by 0 bases and 2 bases, with 9 bases remaining between them. DNA for the CDR3: TGCGCCAGCAGCTTGGCTAGCGCTACCTACAATGAGCAGTTCTTC. Its translation: CASSLASATYNEQFF.

The chain joins TRBV4-1 to TRBJ2-2, with D tentatively TRBD2 (6 bases). Looked up from germline, CDR1 is MGHRA and CDR2 is YSYEKL. V was pared by 4 bases and J by 5 bases, with 17 bases between. The CDR3 consists of 16 residues. Here the CDR3 reads CASSRGDSKSTGELFF. The CDR3 DNA sequence: TGCGCCAGCAGCCGCGGGGACTCAAAGTCGACCGGGGAGCTGTTTTTT.

The rearrangement links TRBV6-5 to TRBJ1-3; D may be TRBD1 (5 bases). Germline assignment: CDR1 MNHEY and CDR2 SVGAGI. CDR3 length equals 16 residues. V lost 4 bases to trimming and J lost 2 bases, with 15 bases between them. CDR3 protein: CASSWDAGTAGNTIYF. DNA for the CDR3: TGTGCCAGCAGTTGGGACGCCGGGACGGCTGGAAACACCATATATTTT.

The chain recombines TRBV7-3 with TRBJ2-3; D is unclear. This CDR3 has 14 residues. The V gene's germline CDR1 is SGHTA and CDR2 FQGTGA. Trimming took 5 bases from V and 5 from J, leaving 14 bases between them. The CDR3 spells CASSLGRWGDTQYF. The CDR3 coding sequence is TGTGCCAGCAGCCTAGGGCGTTGGGGAGATACGCAGTATTTT. Full variable domain (remainder filled in from reference TRBV7-3 and TRBJ2-3): GAGVSQTPSNKVTEKGKYVELRCDPISGHTALYWYRQSLGQGPEFLIYFQGTGAADDSGLPNDRFFAVRPEGSVSTLKIQRTERGDSAVYLCASSLGRWGDTQYFGPGTRLTVL.

The chain carries TRBV29-1 and TRBJ1-1, with D possibly TRBD1 on 5 matching bases. This CDR3 contains 15 residues. Trimming stripped 1 base from V and 3 bases from J, with 15 bases between. Germline CDR1 is SQVTM and CDR2 is ANQGSEA. The CDR3 bases are TGCAGCGTTGAAGGGGTCAGGGCGGGGGACACTGAAGCTTTCTTT. Protein product: CSVEGVRAGDTEAFF.

This chain uses TRBV2 with TRBJ2-3, with 8 bases fitting TRBD2. Trimming took 5 bases from V and 4 from J; bases not matched to a gene: 17. This CDR3 region has 18 residues. Germline loops: CDR1 SNHLY, CDR2 FYNNEI. CDR3: CASSRERGLSGSADTQYF. In nucleotides, the CDR3 is TGTGCCAGCAGTAGGGAGAGGGGACTAAGCGGGAGTGCAGATACGCAGTATTTT.

This clone appeared a few times. The V gene is TRBV20-1, the J gene TRBJ1-1; D remains unclear. The germline gives CDR1 DFQATT, CDR2 SNEGSKA (reference sequence). The CDR3 spans 11 residues. V lost 2 bases and J lost 8, with 9 bases in between. The CDR3 region is CSARQREEAFF. For the CDR3, the DNA is TGCAGTGCTAGACAGAGGGAAGAAGCTTTCTTT.

The chain combines TRBV6-5 with TRBJ1-2; D gene uncertain. Trimming took 6 bases from V and 8 from J, leaving 16 bases between them. Germline-derived CDR1 and CDR2 are MNHEY and SVGAGI. This CDR3 has 13 amino acids. CDR3 nucleotides: TGTGCCAGCAGGAAAGGCCCTATCGCGGGCTACACCTTC. Translated, it gives CASRKGPIAGYTF.

The CDR3 here is CASKDRDNTDTQYF. CDR3 in DNA: TGTGCCAGTAAAGACAGGGATAACACAGATACGCAGTATTTT. The V gene is TRBV19, the J gene TRBJ2-3; 7 bases agree with TRBD1. V was clipped by 7 bases and J by 2 bases; unmatched bases: 6. The CDR3 totals 14 residues. Germline CDR1 LNHDA, CDR2 SQIVND (reference sequence).

This clone occurred a few times. This chain uses TRBV27 with TRBJ1-1, with D unclear. Deletions cut 8 bases from V and 4 bases from J, with 8 bases between. CDR1 is MNHEY, CDR2 SMNVEV, per germline (reference sequence). This CDR3 has 11 amino acids. CDR3 DNA sequence: TGTGCCAGCTGGTGGGGCACTGAAGCTTTCTTT. Its protein is CASWWGTEAFF.

This chain links TRBV9 with TRBJ2-1, with 10 bases aligning to TRBD2. Trimming took 0 bases from V and 7 from J; bases not matched to a gene: 7. Germline-derived CDR1 and CDR2 are SGDLS and YYNGEE. CDR3 length equals 16 residues. CDR3 coding DNA: TGTGCCAGCAGCGTAGAGGCTAGCGGGGGACTAAATGAGCAGTTCTTC. Amino acid sequence: CASSVEASGGLNEQFF.

The chain joins TRBV10-3 to TRBJ2-6; D gene unclear. The CDR3 loop spans 15 amino acids. Per germline, CDR1 ENHRY and CDR2 SYGVKD. V was shortened by 3 bases and J by 0 bases, with 6 bases between the two germline ends. CDR3 region: CAISDTNSGANVLTF. CDR3 DNA sequence: TGTGCCATCAGTGATACGAACTCTGGGGCCAACGTCCTGACTTTC.

The V and J genes are TRBV25-1 and TRBJ2-4; 8 bases agree with TRBD2. Germline loops: CDR1 MGHDK, CDR2 SYGVNS. With 0 bases clipped from V and 8 bases from J, the junction kept 6 bases outside the gene matches. The CDR3 covers 15 residues. The CDR3 region has the DNA TGTGCCAGCAGTGAATACAACACCGGGAGGGACATTCAGTACTTC. Its translation is CASSEYNTGRDIQYF.

This clone was detected a few times. This chain joins TRBV9 and TRBJ2-5; tentatively, D is TRBD2 (5 bases). There are 14 residues in the CDR3. CDR1 SGDLS and CDR2 YYNGEE come from the germline V gene. Trimming took off 0 bases at V and 0 bases at J, with 6 bases between the two ends. The CDR3 DNA is TGTGCCAGCAGCGTAGGAGGGTACCAAGAGACCCAGTACTTC. This encodes CASSVGGYQETQYF.

J is TRBJ2-1 and V is TRBV10-2; no definite D call. V was pared by 2 bases and J by 3 bases, with 5 bases between. Germline CDR1 reads WSHSY; CDR2 reads SAAADI. This CDR3 has 13 amino acids. CDR3 nucleotide sequence: TGCGCCAGCAGTGAGGGGTTCTACAATGAGCAGTTCTTC. Translation gives CASSEGFYNEQFF.

This rearrangement joins TRBV2 to TRBJ2-7; 10 nucleotides agree with TRBD2. V shed 6 bases and J 3 bases; nucleotides not matched to a gene: 8. The CDR3 contains 15 residues. CDR1 is SNHLY, CDR2 FYNNEI, per germline. CDR3: CASRAWSGGDYEQYF. The CDR3 region has the DNA TGTGCCAGCAGAGCTTGGAGCGGGGGGGACTACGAGCAGTACTTC.

In this sample, this clone turned up a few times. The chain employs TRBV30 and TRBJ2-1; D gene unclear. Germline values: CDR1 GTSNPN, CDR2 SVGIG (reference sequence). The V end was cut by 3 bases, the J end by 9 bases, with 9 bases between. CDR3 length equals 11 residues. CDR3 loop: CAWRAYREQFF. The CDR3 DNA follows: TGTGCCTGGAGGGCTTATCGTGAGCAGTTCTTC.

This clone was counted between two and nine times. The chain is built from TRBV6-1 and TRBJ2-7; 8 positions match TRBD1. Looked up from germline, CDR1 is MNHNS and CDR2 is SASEGT. CDR3 size: 13 residues. Unmatched junction bases numbered 7, after V lost 7 bases and J lost 5 bases. The CDR3 protein is CASKQTGQDEQYF. The CDR3 bases are TGTGCCAGCAAACAGACGGGACAGGACGAGCAGTACTTC.

The V gene is TRBV19, the J gene TRBJ1-6; no clear D gene. V was trimmed by 5 bases and J by 9 bases, leaving 11 bases between them. Germline V CDR1 and CDR2: LNHDA, SQIVND (reference sequence). The CDR3 runs 13 residues. CDR3 residues: CASSGEGPSPLHF. CDR3 nucleotides: TGTGCCAGTAGTGGGGAGGGCCCTTCACCCCTCCACTTT.